The next 20 T cell receptor beta chains were all read from a single sample in a study of CD8 T cells in Susac syndrome. The authors reverse transcribed roughly 0.45 to 1 ug RNA with random hexamers. Each CDR3 protein is one row after TCRdb ran MiXCR on the immunoSEQ multiplex PCR reads. The table lists about 130,000 distinct CDR3 sequences, around 95% of them singletons, with roughly 0.08% in the top ten. What was sequenced was CD4+ T cells from PBMCs. Source of these receptors: a human donor in good health.

V is TRBV7-9 and J is TRBJ2-2, with 8 bases fitting TRBD2. This CDR3 has 15 amino acids. J gave up 3 bases and V 5 bases, and 5 bases lay outside the gene matches. The germline V gene encodes CDR1 SEHNR and CDR2 FQNEAQ (reference sequence). For the CDR3, the DNA is TGTGCCAGCAGCCTAACTAGCGGATACACCGGGGAGCTGTTTTTT. Protein: CASSLTSGYTGELFF.

The chain is built from TRBV2 and TRBJ2-7; 7 nucleotides align to TRBD1. The CDR3 covers 14 residues. CDR1 is SNHLY, CDR2 FYNNEI, per germline. Trimming took 7 bases from V and 3 from J; bases not matched to a gene: 9. This CDR3 is CASNIRDSSYEQYF. CDR3 sequence (DNA): TGTGCCAGCAATATCCGGGACAGCAGCTACGAGCAGTACTTC.

This chain joins TRBV5-5 and TRBJ2-2; weak D call: TRBD1 (5 bases). This CDR3 contains 14 residues. Germline values: CDR1 SGHKS, CDR2 YYEKEE (reference sequence). Trimming removed 6 bases at V and 3 bases at J, with 12 bases between. The CDR3, as DNA: TGTGCCAGCACCCGCGAAGGGGACACCGGGGAGCTGTTTTTT. Its protein is CASTREGDTGELFF.

The rearrangement links TRBV5-4 to TRBJ1-5, with a weak D call TRBD1 (5 bases). Deletions cut 3 bases from V and 7 bases from J, with 17 bases between. This CDR3 comprises 15 residues. CDR1 is SGHNT and CDR2 is YYREEE in the germline V gene (reference sequence). The CDR3 loop reads CASSSTPGYGQPQHF. Here the CDR3 DNA reads TGTGCCAGCAGCTCTACTCCAGGGTACGGACAGCCCCAGCATTTT.

The chain couples TRBV29-1 to TRBJ1-2; 7 positions match TRBD1. The J segment lost 3 bases and the V segment lost 4 bases, leaving 11 bases of the junction unmatched. The CDR3 is 15 residues long. CDR1 and CDR2 from the germline V gene are SQVTM and ANQGSEA. CDR3 amino acids: CSVVVRQGNDYGYTF. The DNA for the CDR3 is TGCAGCGTTGTCGTCCGACAGGGAAACGACTATGGCTACACCTTC.

The chain carries TRBV7-2 and TRBJ2-5; perhaps TRBD2 as D (6 bases). The CDR3 contains 14 residues. CDR1 and CDR2 (germline): SGHTA, FQGNSA. The V end was cut by 5 bases, the J end by 5 bases, with 15 bases between. Written as DNA, the CDR3 is TGTGCCAGCAGCCCCTCGGAGGGCCGGGAGACCCAGTACTTC. Protein product: CASSPSEGRETQYF.

The count of this clonotype is one. The chain links TRBV3-1 to TRBJ2-1, with unresolved D. CDR1 is LGHDT, CDR2 YNNKEL, per germline (reference sequence). V was clipped by 2 bases and J by 10 bases, with 27 bases between them. The CDR3 is 18 residues long. The CDR3 protein is CASSQLNPLVVVRGEQFF. Here the CDR3 DNA reads TGTGCCAGCAGCCAATTGAACCCTCTAGTGGTAGTCCGTGGCGAGCAGTTCTTC.

The chain carries TRBV3-1 and TRBJ2-3; 10 bases align to TRBD2. Trimming at V came to 2 bases and at J to 3 bases, leaving 8 bases not matched to a gene. Germline CDR1 is LGHDT and CDR2 is YNNKEL (reference sequence). This CDR3 spans 17 amino acids. This CDR3 is CASSQNPGAGGTDTQYF. CDR3 in DNA: TGTGCCAGCAGCCAAAACCCAGGAGCGGGAGGGACAGATACGCAGTATTTT.

The V and J genes are TRBV3-1 and TRBJ2-7, with 7 bases matching TRBD2. J was trimmed by 6 bases and V by 0 bases; bases with no gene match: 5. Germline V CDR1 and CDR2: LGHDT, YNNKEL (reference sequence). There are 14 residues in the CDR3. The CDR3 sequence is CASSQDLAGGEQYF. The CDR3 DNA reads as TGTGCCAGCAGCCAAGATTTAGCGGGCGGCGAGCAGTACTTC.

V is TRBV4-3 and J is TRBJ1-1, with D possibly matching TRBD1 (5 bases). Germline V gene lookup returns CDR1 LGHNA and CDR2 YSLEER. V lost 1 base and J lost 0, with 9 bases in between. The CDR3 has 15 residues. The CDR3 is CASSQVEGLNTEAFF. The CDR3, as DNA: TGCGCCAGCAGCCAAGTAGAGGGGTTGAACACTGAAGCTTTCTTT.

This chain connects TRBV25-1 to TRBJ1-4; possibly TRBD1 for D (5 bases). Trimming shortened V by 6 bases and J by 5 bases, and 16 bases separated the two germline ends. Germline V gives CDR1 MGHDK, CDR2 SYGVNS. CDR3 length: 15 amino acids. CDR3 region: CASRTGTGRNEKLFF. CDR3 sequence (DNA): TGTGCCAGCAGAACTGGGACGGGAAGGAATGAAAAACTGTTTTTT.

The chain combines TRBV5-8 with TRBJ1-5, with TRBD1 matching 12 bases. V lost 5 bases to trimming and J lost 0 bases; unmatched junction nucleotides: 9. The CDR3 covers 18 residues. Looked up from germline, CDR1 is SGHTS and CDR2 is YDEGEE. The CDR3 DNA follows: TGTGCCAGCAGTTCCGGGACAGGGGGCGAATATAGCAATCAGCCCCAGCATTTT. Translating it yields CASSSGTGGEYSNQPQHF. The full variable domain, its missing parts supplied by reference TRBV5-8 and TRBJ1-5, is EAGVTQSPTHLIKTRGQQATLRCSPISGHTSVYWYQQALGLGLQFLLWYDEGEERNRGNFPPRFSGRQFPNYSSELNVNALELEDSALYLCASSSGTGGEYSNQPQHFGDGTRLSIL.

The chain's CDR3 is CASSAIGSGTSTYTQYF. CDR3 DNA sequence: TGTGCCAGCAGCGCGATAGGATCCGGGACTTCGACATATACGCAGTATTTT. The chain carries TRBV6-1 and TRBJ2-3, with a tentative D call TRBD2 (6 bases). Deletions cut 6 bases from V and 7 bases from J, with 26 bases between. The CDR3 runs to 17 residues. Germline CDR1 reads MNHNS; CDR2 reads SASEGT.

This chain connects TRBV2 to TRBJ2-6, with no clear D. CDR3 length equals 15 residues. Germline CDR1 and CDR2: SNHLY and FYNNEI. V lost 2 bases and J lost 2, with 7 bases in between. CDR3 protein: CASSEQQAGANVLTF. The CDR3 nucleotides are TGTGCCAGCAGTGAACAGCAGGCTGGGGCCAACGTCCTGACTTTC.

This clonotype was picked up one time. The genes are TRBV7-9 and TRBJ1-1; 8 bases match TRBD1. This CDR3 has 15 amino acids. Trimming at V came to 1 base and at J to 5 bases, leaving 6 bases not matched to a gene. Germline V CDR1 and CDR2: SEHNR, FQNEAQ (reference sequence). The CDR3 DNA is TGTGCCAGCAGCTTAGTGTCGGACAGGGTGACTGAAGCTTTCTTT. It translates to CASSLVSDRVTEAFF.

This sequence joins TRBV2 and TRBJ1-5, with D perhaps TRBD1 (6 bases). Trimming left V 5 bases short and J 7 bases short, with 15 bases between. Germline CDR1 reads SNHLY; CDR2 reads FYNNEI. The CDR3 sequence is 14 residues long. CDR3: CASSTATGTQPQHF. For the CDR3, the DNA is TGTGCCAGCAGTACCGCTACAGGGACACAGCCCCAGCATTTT.

The J gene is TRBJ2-5, the V gene TRBV12-3 or TRBV12-4; D unresolved. The CDR3 spans 12 residues. Trimming took 6 bases from V and 5 from J, leaving 10 bases between them. The CDR3 coding sequence is TGTGCCAGCAGCTCCTCGCAGGAGACCCAGTACTTC. This translates into CASSSSQETQYF.

The chain has TRBV7-2 and TRBJ2-6; tentative D call: TRBD2 (7 bases). Trimming removed 1 base from V and 2 bases from J, with 12 bases in between. The germline gives CDR1 SGHTA, CDR2 FQGNSA. The CDR3 spans 17 residues. As DNA, the CDR3 is TGTGCCAGCAGCTTAGTGCGCGGGGGCGCTGGGGCCAACGTCCTGACTTTC. Protein sequence: CASSLVRGGAGANVLTF.

This clonotype appeared once. The rearrangement uses TRBV20-1 and TRBJ1-1; D possibly corresponds to TRBD1 (5 bases). Trimming stripped 6 bases from V and 1 base from J, with 12 bases between. The CDR3 is 13 amino acids. Germline CDR1 DFQATT, CDR2 SNEGSKA (reference sequence). CDR3 region: CSARSTGNTEAFF. DNA of the CDR3: TGCAGTGCCCGATCAACAGGGAACACTGAAGCTTTCTTT.

DNA for the CDR3: TGCGCCAGCAGCCTGACAGGGAGTGGCACTGAAGCTTTCTTT. As protein: CASSLTGSGTEAFF. This chain joins TRBV5-1 and TRBJ1-1, with 7 bases aligning to TRBD1. J gave up 4 bases and V 4 bases, and 7 bases lay outside the gene matches. The length of the CDR3 is 14 residues. Germline V CDR1 and CDR2: SGHRS, YFSETQ.